Listed below are T cell receptor beta chains from one sample, sequenced in a study of cytomegalovirus exposure and HLA in healthy donors. Sequencing was performed with immunoSEQ multiplex PCR; in TCRdb, only in-frame clones are kept and a portion is missing. The table has fewer than 85,000 clones, around 79% seen once. Sequencing used PBMCs. These TCRs come from a man aged 18 to 29 in good health and CMV-seropositive. CDR3s include the opening cysteine and the closing phenylalanine or tryptophan. A D gene is named only where the DNA matches it firmly. Some rows have no size entry. The others give once, few or many, or a class for an expanded clone.

clone_size j_call d_call v_call cdr3_nt cdr3_aa
once TRBJ2-1 . TRBV2 TGTGCCCTCAGGTCAGGGTATGAGCAGTTCTTC CALRSGYEQFF
. TRBJ1-2 . TRBV2 TGTGCCAGCAGTGAAGCGCGGGGGATGATCTATGGCTACACCTTC CASSEARGMIYGYTF
. TRBJ2-5 . TRBV6-1 TGTGCCAGCAGTGAAGCGCTTCAGGAGACCCAGTACTTC CASSEALQETQYF
. TRBJ2-5 . TRBV4-1 TGCGCCAGCAGCCAAGATGTCACAGGGGGGGGGCAAGAGACCCAGTACTTC CASSQDVTGGGQETQYF
. TRBJ2-7 . TRBV27 TGTGCCAGCAGTTTAACGGGGTACGAGCAGTACTTC CASSLTGYEQYF
few TRBJ2-5 . TRBV4-1 TGCGCCAGCAGCCAAGATGGGGCGGGATACCAAGAGACCCAGTACTTC CASSQDGAGYQETQYF
. TRBJ2-7 . TRBV7-6 TGTGCCAGCAGCCTGGAGGTGGAGGGGGCGATCGAGCAGTACTTC CASSLEVEGAIEQYF
once TRBJ2-3 TRBD2 TRBV6-1 TGTGCCAGCAGTGAATTACTAGCGGGAGGCGCAGATACGCAGTATTTT CASSELLAGGADTQYF
. TRBJ2-7 . TRBV7-9 TGTGCCAGCAGCTTAGAACTAGCTGCTTTCTCCTACGAGCAGTACTTC CASSLELAAFSYEQYF
once TRBJ2-7 . TRBV14 TGTGCCAGCAGCCAAAGGCCAGGGGCCCTCTCCTACGAGCAGTACTTC CASSQRPGALSYEQYF
. TRBJ2-7 TRBD2 TRBV29-1 TGCAGCGTTGAAGAGAGCGGGAGCTACGAGCAGTACTTC CSVEESGSYEQYF
few TRBJ2-1 TRBD2 TRBV25-1 TGTGCCAGCAGAGGACTAGCGGGAGGGTCCTACAATGAGCAGTTCTTC CASRGLAGGSYNEQFF
few TRBJ2-5 TRBD2 TRBV28 TGTGCCAGCAGTCTCTCATCTGGACTAGCGGGACTTTACTTC CASSLSSGLAGLYF
. TRBJ2-7 . TRBV7-3 TGTGCCAGCAGCTTATATCCGGGCTACGAGCAGTACTTC CASSLYPGYEQYF
. TRBJ1-3 . TRBV6-5 TGTGCCAGCAGTTACCAGGGGAATACGGACACCATATATTTT CASSYQGNTDTIYF
once TRBJ2-1 . TRBV9 TGTGCCAGCAGCGCTGCAGGGGCACAGTTCTTC CASSAAGAQFF
few TRBJ2-6 TRBD1 TRBV5-6 TGTGCCAGCAGCCACGGGACAGCTGGGGCCAACGTCCTGACTTTC CASSHGTAGANVLTF
. TRBJ1-2 TRBD1 TRBV7-9 TGTGCCAGCAGCCCCGAGAATATTGACAGGGGGGTTGGCTACACCTTC CASSPENIDRGVGYTF
once TRBJ1-5 TRBD1 TRBV28 TGTGCCAGCAGTCGACCCGACAGGGTAGATCAGCCCCAGCATTTT CASSRPDRVDQPQHF
once TRBJ2-7 . TRBV15 TGTGCCACCAGCAGAGGTGACACCTTTTACGAGCAGTACTTC CATSRGDTFYEQYF
. TRBJ2-7 . TRBV5-8 TGTGCCAGCAGCCGGGCTAGCGCCCGCTCCTACGAGCAGTACTTC CASSRASARSYEQYF
medium-sized TRBJ2-1 . TRBV28 TGTGCCAGCACCCAGGGGGGTCAATACAATGAGCAGTTCTTC CASTQGGQYNEQFF
. TRBJ1-1 . TRBV6-1 TGTGCCATCCAAATCCCTATAGAGGCTTTCTTT CAIQIPIEAFF
. TRBJ2-7 . TRBV11-2 TGTGCCAGCAGCCCACAGGCTACCTCCTACGAGCAGTACTTC CASSPQATSYEQYF
. TRBJ1-3 . TRBV10-3 TGTGCCATCTTGAAGCACTCTGGAAACACCATATATTTT CAILKHSGNTIYF
few TRBJ2-3 . TRBV11-2 TGTGCCAGCAGCTCTCTAACAGGGTTTAGAACGCAGTATTTT CASSSLTGFRTQYF
few TRBJ2-7 . TRBV19 TGTGCCAGTAGTACTAACCCCGCCTACGAGCAGTACTTC CASSTNPAYEQYF
. TRBJ2-5 . TRBV5-1 TGCGCCAGCAGTAGACGACAGATTCTCCCCCAAGAGACCCAGTACTTC CASSRRQILPQETQYF
. TRBJ2-7 TRBD2 TRBV5-1 TGCGCCAGCAGCTCAATGACTAGCGGGGTCTCCTACGAGCAGTACTTC CASSSMTSGVSYEQYF
. TRBJ2-1 TRBD2 TRBV29-1 TGCAGCGTTGTAGAGCTAGCGGCCTCCGAAGGCAATGAGCAGTTCTTC CSVVELAASEGNEQFF
. TRBJ2-5 . TRBV6-5 TGTGCCAGCAGTCTAAAAGAGACCCAGTACTTC CASSLKETQYF
. TRBJ1-2 TRBD1 TRBV5-4 TGTGCCAGCAGCAGGCGGGACAGGGTAAACTATGGCTACACCTTC CASSRRDRVNYGYTF
once TRBJ1-1 . TRBV30 TGTGCCTGGATTCCCCGCGGGGACCTACCCGCCCCCATGAACACTGAAGCTTTCTTT CAWIPRGDLPAPMNTEAFF
. TRBJ1-5 . TRBV10-3 TGTGCCATCAGTGATAGGGGCCAGCCCCAGCATTTT CAISDRGQPQHF
. TRBJ1-1 . TRBV6-6 TGTGCCAGCAGTTGGAGGGGCGGGACTGAAGCTTTCTTT CASSWRGGTEAFF
. TRBJ2-2 TRBD2 TRBV9 TGTGCCAGCAGCGTAGGGGGGGGAAGTACCACCGGGGAGCTGTTTTTT CASSVGGGSTTGELFF
few TRBJ1-1 . TRBV27 TGTGCCAGCAGTCCCCTGACTCTCGAGTCCACTGAAGCTTTCTTT CASSPLTLESTEAFF